These T cell receptor beta chains were read from a single sample in a study of cytomegalovirus exposure and HLA in healthy donors. The data were produced by immunoSEQ multiplex PCR, yet TCRdb's version contains in-frame clones alone and is incomplete. Of 140,000 or so clones detected, 70% to 80% appear once; the ten largest clones hold around 2.5%. Sequencing input: PBMCs. These receptors came from a woman aged 18-30 years in good health and CMV-seropositive. Both conserved end residues are part of each CDR3. The D gene is left open where the match is weak. Where a row states a size, it is once, few, many or the class of an expanded clone; other rows omit it.

V	D	J	size	CDR3	DNA
TRBV2	NA	TRBJ2-7	NA	CASSEPRGAGTSYEQYF	TGTGCCAGCAGTGAGCCTCGCGGGGCGGGGACCTCCTACGAGCAGTACTTC
TRBV7-9	NA	TRBJ2-1	NA	CASSLGGGANEQFF	TGTGCCAGCAGCTTAGGGGGCGGGGCCAATGAGCAGTTCTTC
TRBV6-4	NA	TRBJ1-2	NA	CASSDSYGDYGYTF	TGTGCCAGCAGTGACAGTTATGGAGATTATGGCTACACCTTC
TRBV25-1	TRBD1	TRBJ2-7	many	CASSESTGGPYEQYF	TGTGCCAGCAGTGAATCCACAGGGGGGCCCTACGAGCAGTACTTC
TRBV5-1	NA	TRBJ1-1	NA	CASSLRSNQMNTEAFF	TGCGCCAGCAGCTTGCGGAGCAACCAGATGAACACTGAAGCTTTCTTT
TRBV27	NA	TRBJ2-5	NA	CASAPFPEETQYF	TGTGCCAGCGCCCCCTTTCCAGAAGAGACCCAGTACTTC
TRBV2	NA	TRBJ2-5	NA	CASSGTFSGEQYF	TGTGCCAGCAGTGGTACTTTCTCGGGGGAGCAGTACTTC
TRBV10-1	NA	TRBJ1-5	NA	CASSTGSDQPQHF	TGCGCCAGCAGTACCGGGTCGGATCAGCCCCAGCATTTT
TRBV5-6	NA	TRBJ2-5	NA	CASSLFRGETQYF	TGTGCCAGCAGCTTGTTCCGGGGAGAGACCCAGTACTTC
TRBV27	NA	TRBJ2-3	NA	CASSLSLGRGTDTQYF	TGTGCCAGCAGTCTGTCCCTGGGTCGGGGCACAGATACGCAGTATTTT
TRBV19	NA	TRBJ2-7	NA	CASTATGNSYEQYF	TGTGCCAGTACTGCGACAGGTAATTCCTACGAGCAGTACTTC
TRBV27	TRBD1	TRBJ1-6	NA	CASSSNPPSFGTGGIGGNSPLHF	TGTGCCAGCAGTTCGAACCCCCCTTCCTTCGGTACAGGGGGTATAGGTGGTAATTCACCCCTCCACTTT
TRBV6-5	NA	TRBJ1-1	NA	CASKGGPLNTEAFF	TGTGCCAGCAAAGGAGGACCGTTGAACACTGAAGCTTTCTTT
TRBV6-1	TRBD1	TRBJ1-5	once	CASSRQGDQPQHF	TGTGCCAGCAGCCGACAGGGTGATCAGCCCCAGCATTTT
TRBV5-1	NA	TRBJ2-3	NA	CASSKLGGGNTDTQYF	TGCGCCAGCAGCAAACTAGGGGGGGGAAACACAGATACGCAGTATTTT
TRBV15	TRBD1	TRBJ2-7	NA	CATSAQQGARYEQYF	TGTGCCACCAGCGCTCAACAGGGGGCGAGGTACGAGCAGTACTTC
TRBV10-2	TRBD2	TRBJ2-5	NA	CASSESRWAAGAQETQYF	TGCGCCAGCAGTGAGTCTAGGTGGGCAGCGGGGGCCCAAGAGACCCAGTACTTC
TRBV15	NA	TRBJ1-3	NA	CATSSGTRGQGNTIYF	TGTGCCACCAGCAGTGGTACCAGGGGACAAGGAAACACCATATATTTT
TRBV7-2	TRBD1	TRBJ2-7	NA	CASSLMLGQSYEQYF	TGTGCCAGCAGCTTAATGTTGGGACAGTCCTACGAGCAGTACTTC
TRBV6-1	NA	TRBJ1-5	NA	CASRWEGGHQPQHF	TGTGCCAGCAGGTGGGAGGGGGGGCATCAGCCCCAGCATTTT
TRBV4-1	NA	TRBJ1-2	NA	CASSQEGGQTNYGYTF	TGCGCCAGCAGCCAAGAGGGGGGGCAAACCAACTATGGCTACACCTTC
TRBV29-1	TRBD1	TRBJ2-1	NA	CSADRGHNEQFF	TGCAGCGCGGACAGGGGACACAATGAGCAGTTCTTC
TRBV11-2	NA	TRBJ1-1	NA	CASRDPGITEAFF	TGTGCCAGCAGGGATCCAGGGATCACTGAAGCTTTCTTT
TRBV10-3	NA	TRBJ1-5	few	CAISGTDNQPQHF	TGTGCCATCAGTGGGACAGACAATCAGCCCCAGCATTTT
TRBV14	NA	TRBJ1-3	NA	CASSQDLSANTIYF	TGTGCCAGCAGCCAAGATTTGTCAGCGAACACCATATATTTT
TRBV6-5	TRBD2	TRBJ2-1	NA	CASREAGANEQFF	TGTGCCAGCAGAGAAGCGGGGGCAAATGAGCAGTTCTTC
TRBV11-2	TRBD1	TRBJ2-7	NA	CASSLVHGTGDEQYF	TGTGCCAGCAGCTTAGTTCACGGGACAGGGGATGAGCAGTACTTC
TRBV2	NA	TRBJ2-2	NA	CASIRTDQAGELFF	TGTGCCAGCATCCGGACAGATCAAGCCGGGGAGCTGTTTTTT
TRBV2	TRBD1	TRBJ1-1	NA	CASSHGTEGTEAFF	TGTGCCAGCAGTCATGGGACAGAGGGCACTGAAGCTTTCTTT
TRBV6-6	NA	TRBJ1-2	NA	CASSFDRRFSGYTF	TGTGCCAGCAGCTTCGACAGACGGTTTTCTGGCTACACCTTC
TRBV6-5	TRBD1	TRBJ1-1	NA	CASSYQGGGNTEAFF	TGTGCCAGCAGTTATCAGGGGGGAGGAAATACTGAAGCTTTCTTT